The 28 T cell receptor beta chains in this list originate from one sample, sequenced in a study of CD8+CD57+ T cells in acquired aplastic anemia listed by TCRdb under 2018. The listed sequencing device is Illumina HiSeq 2000. Genomic DNA served as template for TCR beta VDJ combination and CDR3 sequence profiling. In-frame beta chains were kept once TCRdb had trimmed the public reads at Q25 with fastp and called clones with MiXCR. Rows with one shared CDR3 protein collapse into an entry with the most common genes and DNA. Counted in this sample were about 150,000 distinct CDR3 sequences; about 54% of them appeared once. The top ten hold around 12% of the sample. Flow cytometry had shown CD8+CD57+ cell expansion in the patients selected for sequencing. Input material: sorted CD4+, CD8+, or CD8+CD57+ T cells (not recorded which) from PBMCs. Source of these receptors: a human donor with aplastic anemia.

For this clonotype: The germline gene is not matched at one end of the junction; a read error may be the cause. The gene calls are TRBV2 and TRBJ1-5, with 7 bases identical to TRBD1. The CDR3 contains 15 residues. The germline CDR1 and CDR2 sequences are SNHLY and FYNNEI. CDR3 sequence (DNA): TGTGCCAGCAGTGTTGGGACAGTTAGCAATCAGCCCCGGCATTTT. It encodes CASSVGTVSNQPRHF. The full variable domain, completed using reference TRBV2 and TRBJ1-5, is EPEVTQTPSHQVTQMGQEVILRCVPISNHLYFYWYRQILGQKVEFLVSFYNNEISEKSEIFDDQFSVERPDGSNFTLKIRSTKLEDSAMYFCASSVGTVSNQPRHFGDGTRLSIL.

The V gene is TRBV7-9, the J gene TRBJ2-7; TRBD2 aligns across 10 bases. Germline V gene data show CDR1 as SEHNR and CDR2 as FQNEAQ (reference sequence). The V gene end was trimmed by 5 bases and the J gene end by 3 bases; junction bases not matched to a gene: 7. CDR3 size: 15 residues. CDR3 nucleotides: TGTGCCAGCAGCGGTTCAGCGGGAGGGATCTACGAGCAGTACTTC. It encodes CASSGSAGGIYEQYF.

A few counts support this clonotype. The chain recombines TRBV29-1 with TRBJ2-7; maybe TRBD1 (6 bases). V was clipped by 4 bases and J by 1 base, with 11 bases between them. The germline V gene encodes CDR1 SQVTM and CDR2 ANQGSEA. The CDR3 loop spans 13 amino acids. The DNA of the CDR3 is TGCAGCGTTGCGGGCAGGGGATCCTACGAGCAGTACTTC. It encodes CSVAGRGSYEQYF.

This clonotype was observed many times. The chain joins TRBV19 to TRBJ2-2; TRBD1 matches at 9 bases. The trim removed 2 bases at V and 5 bases at J, leaving 6 bases unmatched. The CDR3 has 16 residues. The germline V gene encodes CDR1 LNHDA and CDR2 SQIVND (reference sequence). The CDR3 region has the DNA TGTGCCAGTAGTATAAGTGGGGACAGGGTTACCGGGGAGCTGTTTTTT. Its translation: CASSISGDRVTGELFF. The whole variable domain, remainder taken from reference TRBV19 and TRBJ2-2, is DGGITQSPKYLFRKEGQNVTLSCEQNLNHDAMYWYRQDPGQGLRLIYYSQIVNDFQKGDIAEGYSVSREKKESFPLTVTSAQKNPTAFYLCASSISGDRVTGELFFGEGSRLTVL.

This sequence joins TRBV19 and TRBJ2-7; 7 bases match TRBD1. This CDR3 is built from 15 residues. Germline V gives CDR1 LNHDA, CDR2 SQIVND (reference sequence). V was clipped by 5 bases and J by 3 bases; unmatched bases: 10. The CDR3 protein is CASSVPGQTYYEQYF. In DNA, the CDR3 is TGTGCCAGTAGTGTACCGGGACAGACCTACTACGAGCAGTACTTC.

This clonotype was counted between two and nine times. The chain joins TRBV20-1 to TRBJ2-5; D is unresolved. Trimming pared 5 bases from V and 5 bases from J, leaving 9 bases between. The germline gives CDR1 DFQATT, CDR2 SNEGSKA (reference sequence). The CDR3 covers 11 residues. CDR3 DNA sequence: TGCAGTGCTGCCCCCGGGGAGACCCAGTACTTC. It codes for CSAAPGETQYF.

The V gene is TRBV24-1, the J gene TRBJ2-2; D tentatively fits TRBD1 or TRBD2 (5 bases each). V was cut by 4 bases and J by 6 bases, with 14 bases left in between. The CDR3 covers 15 residues. The germline gives CDR1 KGHDR, CDR2 SFDVKD. The CDR3 reads CATSEGTWFAGELFF. The CDR3 DNA follows: TGTGCCACCAGTGAGGGGACGTGGTTCGCCGGGGAGCTGTTTTTT.

CDR3 sequence reads: CASSQGPGTGGNSPLHF. CDR3 DNA sequence: TGCGCCAGCAGCCAAGGTCCGGGGACAGGAGGCAATTCACCCCTCCACTTT. This chain links TRBV4-1 with TRBJ1-6, with 8 bases matching TRBD1. Per germline, CDR1 MGHRA and CDR2 YSYEKL. This CDR3 spans 17 amino acids. V lost 1 base, J lost 7 bases, and 9 bases stayed unmatched.

This chain uses TRBV20-1 with TRBJ1-1; D not certain. Germline values: CDR1 DFQATT, CDR2 SNEGSKA (reference sequence). This CDR3 spans 11 amino acids. Between the trimmed V and J ends, which lost 1 base and 4 bases, there was a span of 4 bases. This chain's CDR3 is CSARGGTEAFF. CDR3 DNA: TGCAGTGCTAGAGGGGGCACTGAAGCTTTCTTT.

About this clonotype: This may be a read error: a much more frequent sequence differs by one nucleotide. The chain joins TRBV3-1 to TRBJ1-1; 8 positions agree with TRBD1. Germline assignment: CDR1 LGHDT and CDR2 YNNKEL (reference sequence). With 6 bases clipped from V and 4 bases from J, the junction kept 7 bases outside the gene matches. The CDR3 contains 14 residues. The CDR3 protein is CASRDRGRGTEAFF. Written as DNA, the CDR3 is TGTGCCAGCAGAGACAGGGGACGGGGCACTGAAGCTTTCTTT.

This clonotype was found a few times. The chain recombines TRBV24-1 with TRBJ1-6; D remains unclear. V was clipped by 2 bases and J by 7 bases, with 8 bases between them. Germline CDR1 and CDR2: KGHDR and SFDVKD. CDR3 length: 14 residues. CDR3 coding DNA: TGTGCCACCAGTGATTCTGGCCGAAATTCACCCCTCCACTTT. This translates into CATSDSGRNSPLHF.

The genes are TRBV20-1 and TRBJ2-7, with 11 positions matching TRBD1. V trimming: 3 bases; J trimming: 7 bases; junction bases outside the gene matches: 5. CDR1 and CDR2 (germline): DFQATT, SNEGSKA (reference sequence). This CDR3 has 13 residues. CDR3 in DNA: TGCAGTGCTAGTGAGGACAGGGGGCGAGAGCAGTACTTC. It specifies CSASEDRGREQYF.

The chain carries TRBV24-1 and TRBJ2-1, with D perhaps matching TRBD2 (6 bases). CDR1 and CDR2 from the germline V gene are KGHDR and SFDVKD. CDR3 length equals 15 residues. V dropped 9 bases and J dropped 4 bases, with 18 bases sitting between them. The CDR3 DNA reads TGTGCCACCTTAGGGATAACAGGAGGGTACAATGAGCAGTTCTTC. Translated: CATLGITGGYNEQFF.

The genes are TRBV24-1 and TRBJ2-5; D unclear. The V end lost 2 bases, the J end lost 0 bases, and 9 bases lay between the germline ends. CDR3 length: 15 amino acids. Germline CDR1 and CDR2: KGHDR and SFDVKD. In DNA, the CDR3 is TGTGCCACCAGTGATTCGGGCCGGAACCAAGAGACCCAGTACTTC. Protein sequence: CATSDSGRNQETQYF.

For this clonotype: In this CDR3 the conserved last residue, phenylalanine or tryptophan, is missing, so a read error is likely. The chain has TRBV9 and TRBJ1-1; D not certain. Germline assignment: CDR1 SGDLS and CDR2 YYNGEE. CDR3 length equals 15 residues. V dropped 0 bases and J dropped 5 bases, with 14 bases sitting between them. The CDR3 DNA sequence: TGTGCCAGCAGCGTAGTGGCGTCCCTGGAGACTGAAGCTTTCCTT. It specifies CASSVVASLETEAFL.

The chain is built from TRBV6-1 and TRBJ1-1, with D tentatively TRBD1 (6 bases). V was shortened by 7 bases and J by 6 bases, with 18 bases between the two germline ends. Germline lookup yields CDR1 MNHNS and CDR2 SASEGT. CDR3 size: 14 residues. CDR3 bases: TGTGCCAGCACCTCTACGGGGACACCTTCTGAAGCTTTCTTT. Its translation is CASTSTGTPSEAFF.

The genes are TRBV10-2 and TRBJ1-6; D not resolved. The germline gives CDR1 WSHSY, CDR2 SAAADI. The CDR3 totals 14 residues. The V gene lost 6 bases and the J gene lost 7 bases, with 13 bases spanning the gap. CDR3 in DNA: TGCGCCAGCAGACCCCCGGACCCAAATTCACCCCTCCACTTT. Protein sequence: CASRPPDPNSPLHF.

The chain is built from TRBV20-1 and TRBJ1-1; TRBD1 matches 8 bases. The length of the CDR3 is 13 residues. J gave up 1 base and V 6 bases, and 4 bases lay outside the gene matches. The germline gives CDR1 DFQATT, CDR2 SNEGSKA (reference sequence). CDR3 in amino acids: CSAQDRENTEAFF. In DNA, the CDR3 is TGCAGTGCGCAGGACAGGGAGAACACTGAAGCTTTCTTT.

The rearrangement joins TRBV7-2 to TRBJ2-2; D might be TRBD2 (5 bases). This CDR3 is 14 amino acids long. Germline V CDR1 and CDR2: SGHTA, FQGNSA. Trimming removed 2 bases at V and 5 bases at J, with 9 bases between. CDR3 amino acids: CASSLKGGTGELFF. Here the CDR3 DNA reads TGTGCCAGCAGCTTAAAGGGCGGGACCGGGGAGCTGTTTTTT.

This clonotype was recorded at least ten times. V and J are TRBV29-1 and TRBJ1-2, with D maybe TRBD1 (6 bases). V lost 1 base and J 1 base, leaving 10 bases between the germline ends. The CDR3 length is 14 residues. Germline V gene lookup returns CDR1 SQVTM and CDR2 ANQGSEA. The CDR3 nucleotides are TGCAGCGTTGAAGGGGGGACACTTAACTATGGCTACACCTTC. The encoded protein is CSVEGGTLNYGYTF.

A word on this clonotype: This clone may be a read error of a much larger clone one base away. The chain uses TRBV11-1 and TRBJ2-1, with D tentatively TRBD2 (5 bases). Looked up from germline, CDR1 is SGHAT and CDR2 is FQDESV (reference sequence). The CDR3 loop spans 16 amino acids. CDR3 protein: CASSVSLSSSYNEQVF. CDR3 DNA sequence: TGTGCCAGCAGCGTAAGTCTTAGTTCTAGCTACAATGAGCAGGTCTTC. Filled out from reference TRBV11-1 and TRBJ2-1, the complete variable domain reads EAEVAQSPRYKITEKSQAVAFWCDPISGHATLYWYRQILGQGPELLVQFQDESVVDDSQLPKDRFSAERLKGVDSTLKIQPAELGDSAMYLCASSVSLSSSYNEQVFGPGTRLTVL.

V gene TRBV7-8 combines with J gene TRBJ2-2; unclear D gene. The V gene lost 4 bases and the J gene lost 7 bases, with 7 bases spanning the gap. The length of the CDR3 is 12 residues. The germline gives CDR1 SGHVS, CDR2 FQNEAQ. The CDR3 protein is CASSSHVGELFF. In DNA, the CDR3 is TGTGCCAGCAGCTCCCACGTCGGGGAGCTGTTTTTT.

The rearrangement uses TRBV20-1 and TRBJ1-5, with unresolved D. This CDR3 has 12 residues. Looked up from germline, CDR1 is DFQATT and CDR2 is SNEGSKA (reference sequence). The V gene lost 2 bases and the J gene lost 4 bases, with 6 bases spanning the gap. CDR3 amino acids: CSARSPNQPQHF. The CDR3 nucleotides are TGCAGTGCTAGATCCCCGAATCAGCCCCAGCATTTT.

This clonotype was counted between two and nine times. V usage is TRBV19 and J usage is TRBJ2-7; a possible D gene is TRBD1 (5 bases). This CDR3 has 14 amino acids. Trimming stripped 6 bases from V and 0 bases from J, with 12 bases between. Germline V gene sequence: CDR1 LNHDA, CDR2 SQIVND (reference sequence). The CDR3 DNA is TGTGCCAGTAGACTGACAGTGAACTCCTACGAGCAGTACTTC. Encoded protein: CASRLTVNSYEQYF. Combining the CDR3 with reference TRBV19 and TRBJ2-7 gives the whole variable domain DGGITQSPKYLFRKEGQNVTLSCEQNLNHDAMYWYRQDPGQGLRLIYYSQIVNDFQKGDIAEGYSVSREKKESFPLTVTSAQKNPTAFYLCASRLTVNSYEQYFGPGTRLTVT.

This sequence joins TRBV7-6 and TRBJ2-5, with 11 bases that match TRBD2. V trimming: 5 bases; J trimming: 2 bases; junction bases outside the gene matches: 10. CDR3 length: 17 amino acids. Looked up from germline, CDR1 is SGHVS and CDR2 is FNYEAQ. This chain's CDR3 is CASSPPGLAGDQETQYF. CDR3 DNA: TGTGCCAGCAGCCCACCCGGACTAGCGGGCGATCAAGAGACCCAGTACTTC.

The genes are TRBV29-1 and TRBJ2-1, with D uncertain. Trimming shortened V by 7 bases and J by 12 bases, and 7 bases separated the two germline ends. The CDR3 contains 8 residues. Germline V gene lookup returns CDR1 SQVTM and CDR2 ANQGSEA. CDR3 loop: CSADGQFF. The CDR3 DNA sequence: TGCAGCGCCGATGGGCAGTTCTTC.

The V call is TRBV19, the J call TRBJ1-1; D gene uncertain. The germline CDR1 and CDR2 sequences are LNHDA and SQIVND (reference sequence). Trimming took 0 bases from V and 5 from J, leaving 1 base between them. This CDR3 spans 11 amino acids. CDR3 residues: CASSIETEAFF. The CDR3 nucleotides read TGTGCCAGTAGTATAGAGACTGAAGCTTTCTTT. The full variable domain, completed using reference TRBV19 and TRBJ1-1, is DGGITQSPKYLFRKEGQNVTLSCEQNLNHDAMYWYRQDPGQGLRLIYYSQIVNDFQKGDIAEGYSVSREKKESFPLTVTSAQKNPTAFYLCASSIETEAFFGQGTRLTVV.

Details on this clonotype: At one end, the junction sequence differs from germline, possibly due to a read error. The chain joins TRBV12-3 or TRBV12-4 to TRBJ2-6, with D possibly TRBD2 on 5 matching bases. The CDR3 covers 20 residues. This CDR3 reads CASRLRGDNHLSSWANALTF. The CDR3 DNA sequence: TGTGCCAGCAGACTCCGGGGAGACAATCATTTGAGCTCTTGGGCCAACGCCCTGACTTTC.